The rows below give T cell receptor beta chains drawn from one sample of a study of blood T cell repertoires in COVID-19. Sequencing used immunoSEQ multiplex PCR; TCRdb keeps in-frame clones, though not all of them. The table shows about 180,000 clones, with about 79% occurring only once. Material for sequencing was PBMCs or T cells enriched from blood (not recorded which). The receptors come from a man aged 50-59 years who had recovered from COVID-19. Both conserved end residues are part of each CDR3. Each record gives: J gene, V gene, CDR3 protein.

>TRBJ1-3|TRBV30
CACPTSGNTIYF
>TRBJ2-1|TRBV3-1/TRBV3-2
CASSPSIGAGGPLDEQFF
>TRBJ2-2|TRBV11-2
CASSQPGLVFPSSSGELFF
>TRBJ1-6|TRBV5-6
CASSPPGGSGSPLHF
>TRBJ1-6|TRBV12-3/TRBV12-4
CASRRQGHSPLHF
>TRBJ2-2|TRBV29-1
CSGRILASTGELFF
>TRBJ2-5|TRBV9
CASSVVGGGQETQYF
>TRBJ1-2|TRBV27
CASYSDRNNYGYTF
>TRBJ1-2|TRBV9
CASSVARGLNYGYTF
>TRBJ1-5|TRBV5-1
CASSPDTNQPQHF
>TRBJ2-5|TRBV6-5
CASSAGLVSMSQYF
>TRBJ1-4|TRBV7-8
CASSYPQGPTNEKLFF
>TRBJ2-7|TRBV18
CASSPVPHDSRSSYEQYF
>TRBJ1-1|TRBV7-9
CASSSRLGLNTEAFF
>TRBJ2-5|TRBV6-2/TRBV6-3
CASSYSGGPETQYF
>TRBJ2-3|TRBV28
CASSRTSADTQYF